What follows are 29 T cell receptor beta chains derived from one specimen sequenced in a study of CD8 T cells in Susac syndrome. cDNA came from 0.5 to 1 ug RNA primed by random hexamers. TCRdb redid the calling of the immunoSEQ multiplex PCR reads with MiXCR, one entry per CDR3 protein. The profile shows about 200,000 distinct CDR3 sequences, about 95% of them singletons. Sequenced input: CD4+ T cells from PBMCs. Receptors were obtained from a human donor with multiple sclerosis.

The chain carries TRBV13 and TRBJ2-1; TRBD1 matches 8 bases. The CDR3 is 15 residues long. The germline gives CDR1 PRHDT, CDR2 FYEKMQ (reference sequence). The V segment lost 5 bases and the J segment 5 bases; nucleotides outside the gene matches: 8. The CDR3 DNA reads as TGTGCCAGCAGCCGTGGACAGGGTCTCAACAATGAGCAGTTCTTC. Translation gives CASSRGQGLNNEQFF.

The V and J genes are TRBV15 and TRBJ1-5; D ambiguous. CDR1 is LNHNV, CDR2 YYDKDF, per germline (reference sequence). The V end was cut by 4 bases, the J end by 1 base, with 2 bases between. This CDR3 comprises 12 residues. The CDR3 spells CATSTSNQPQHF. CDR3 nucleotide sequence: TGTGCCACCAGCACAAGCAATCAGCCCCAGCATTTT.

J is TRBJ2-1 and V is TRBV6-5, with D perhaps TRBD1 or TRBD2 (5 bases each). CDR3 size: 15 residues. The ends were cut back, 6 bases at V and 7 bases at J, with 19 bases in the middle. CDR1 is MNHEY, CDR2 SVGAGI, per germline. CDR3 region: CASSPDGAWGNEQFF. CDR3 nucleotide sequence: TGTGCCAGCAGCCCGGACGGGGCCTGGGGTAATGAGCAGTTCTTC.

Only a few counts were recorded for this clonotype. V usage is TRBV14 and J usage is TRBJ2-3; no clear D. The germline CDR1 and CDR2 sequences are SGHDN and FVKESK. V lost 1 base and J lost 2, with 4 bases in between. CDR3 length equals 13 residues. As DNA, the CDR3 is TGTGCCAGCAGCCAAGTTATCACAGATACGCAGTATTTT. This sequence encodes CASSQVITDTQYF.

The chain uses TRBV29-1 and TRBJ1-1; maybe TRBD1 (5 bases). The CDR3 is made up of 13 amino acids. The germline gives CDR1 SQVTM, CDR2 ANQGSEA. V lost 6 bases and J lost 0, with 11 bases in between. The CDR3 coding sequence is TGCAGCGTAGGGGATTACTTGAACACTGAAGCTTTCTTT. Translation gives CSVGDYLNTEAFF.

The CDR3 DNA is TGTGCCTGGAGCCGACAGGGGCTGAACACTGAAGCTTTCTTT. Amino acids: CAWSRQGLNTEAFF. J is TRBJ1-1 and V is TRBV30; 8 positions agree with TRBD1. V gave up 3 bases and J gave up 0 bases; unmatched junction bases: 3. The CDR3 extends over 14 amino acids. The germline gives CDR1 GTSNPN, CDR2 SVGIG (reference sequence).

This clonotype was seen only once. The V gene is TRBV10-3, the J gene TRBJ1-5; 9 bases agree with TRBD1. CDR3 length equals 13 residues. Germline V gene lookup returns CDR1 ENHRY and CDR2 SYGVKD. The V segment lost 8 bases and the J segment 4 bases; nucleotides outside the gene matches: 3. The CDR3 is CAISGTGNQPQHF. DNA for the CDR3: TGTGCCATCTCCGGGACAGGGAATCAGCCCCAGCATTTT.

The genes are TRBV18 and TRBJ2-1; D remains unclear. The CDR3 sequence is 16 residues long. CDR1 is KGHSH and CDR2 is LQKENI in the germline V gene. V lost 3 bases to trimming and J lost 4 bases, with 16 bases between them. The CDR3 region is CASSPPLPSWYNEQFF. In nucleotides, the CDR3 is TGTGCCAGCTCACCCCCATTGCCGTCCTGGTACAATGAGCAGTTCTTC.

CDR3: CSAMGVQTDTQYF. The CDR3, as DNA: TGCAGTGCTATGGGGGTCCAGACAGATACGCAGTATTTT. The genes are TRBV20-1 and TRBJ2-3; D tentatively fits TRBD1 or TRBD2 (5 bases each). V was shortened by 4 bases and J by 3 bases, with 11 bases between the two germline ends. The length of the CDR3 is 13 residues. Germline CDR1 is DFQATT and CDR2 is SNEGSKA (reference sequence).

This CDR3 is CASSSGSDGYTF. The CDR3 nucleotides read TGTGCCAGCAGCTCAGGGTCCGATGGCTACACCTTC. The rearrangement uses TRBV28 and TRBJ1-2; D might be TRBD1 (5 bases). V was cut by 6 bases and J by 6 bases, with 11 bases left in between. The germline V gene encodes CDR1 MDHEN and CDR2 SYDVKM. The CDR3 length is 12 residues.

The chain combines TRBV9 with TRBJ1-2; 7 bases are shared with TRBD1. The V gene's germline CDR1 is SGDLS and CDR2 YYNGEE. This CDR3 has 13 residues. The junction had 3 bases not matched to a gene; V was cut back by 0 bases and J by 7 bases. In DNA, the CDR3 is TGTGCCAGCAGCGTAGGAGGGGGCACTGGCTACACCTTC. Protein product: CASSVGGGTGYTF.

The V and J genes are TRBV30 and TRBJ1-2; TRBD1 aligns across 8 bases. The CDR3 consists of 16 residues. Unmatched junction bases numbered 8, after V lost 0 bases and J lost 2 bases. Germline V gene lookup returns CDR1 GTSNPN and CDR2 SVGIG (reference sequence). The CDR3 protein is CAWSVDGQGANYGYTF. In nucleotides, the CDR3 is TGTGCCTGGAGTGTGGACGGACAGGGAGCCAACTATGGCTACACCTTC. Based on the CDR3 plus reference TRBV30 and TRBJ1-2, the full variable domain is SQTIHQWPATLVQPVGSPLSLECTVEGTSNPNLYWYRQAAGRGLQLLFYSVGIGQISSEVPQNLSASRPQDRQFILSSKKLLLSDSGFYLCAWSVDGQGANYGYTFGSGTRLTVV.

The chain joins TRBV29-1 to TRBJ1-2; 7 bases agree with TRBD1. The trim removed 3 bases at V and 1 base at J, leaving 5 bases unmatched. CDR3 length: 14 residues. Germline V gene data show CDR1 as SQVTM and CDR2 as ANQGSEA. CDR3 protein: CSVDPGTDNYGYTF. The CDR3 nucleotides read TGCAGCGTTGATCCCGGGACAGATAACTATGGCTACACCTTC.

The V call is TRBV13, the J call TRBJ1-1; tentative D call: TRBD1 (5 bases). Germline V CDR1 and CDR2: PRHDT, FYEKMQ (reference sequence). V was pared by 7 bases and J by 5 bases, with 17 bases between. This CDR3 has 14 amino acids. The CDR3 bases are TGTGCCAGCACACGGGGGGTGCTTCGGACTGAAGCTTTCTTT. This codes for CASTRGVLRTEAFF.

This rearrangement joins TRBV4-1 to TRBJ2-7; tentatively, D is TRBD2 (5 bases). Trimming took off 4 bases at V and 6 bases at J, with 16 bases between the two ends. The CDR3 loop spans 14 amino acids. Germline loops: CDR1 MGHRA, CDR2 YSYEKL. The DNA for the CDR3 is TGCGCCAGCAGCCGGCTGCCACTGGACTTCGAGCAGTACGTC. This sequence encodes CASSRLPLDFEQYV.

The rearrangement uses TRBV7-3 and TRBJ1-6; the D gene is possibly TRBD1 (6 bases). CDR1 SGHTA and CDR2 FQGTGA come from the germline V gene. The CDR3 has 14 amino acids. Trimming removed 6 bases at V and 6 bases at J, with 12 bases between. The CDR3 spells CASSLGGGNSPLHF. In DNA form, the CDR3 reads TGTGCCAGCAGTTTAGGGGGGGGTAATTCACCCCTCCACTTT.

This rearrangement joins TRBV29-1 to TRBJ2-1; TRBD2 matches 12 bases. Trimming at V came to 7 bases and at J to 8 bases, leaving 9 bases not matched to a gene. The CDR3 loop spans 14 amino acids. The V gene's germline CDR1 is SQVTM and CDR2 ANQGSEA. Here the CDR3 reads CSGIRTSGVYEQFF. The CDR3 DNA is TGCAGCGGGATCCGGACTAGCGGGGTATATGAGCAGTTCTTC.

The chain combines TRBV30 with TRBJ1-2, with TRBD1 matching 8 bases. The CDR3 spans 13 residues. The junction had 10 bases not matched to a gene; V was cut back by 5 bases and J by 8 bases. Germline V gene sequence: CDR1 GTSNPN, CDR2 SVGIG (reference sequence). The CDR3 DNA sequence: TGTGCCTGGCAGGCAGGGGGCAAGGAAGGCTACACCTTC. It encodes CAWQAGGKEGYTF. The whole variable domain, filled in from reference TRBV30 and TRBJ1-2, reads SQTIHQWPATLVQPVGSPLSLECTVEGTSNPNLYWYRQAAGRGLQLLFYSVGIGQISSEVPQNLSASRPQDRQFILSSKKLLLSDSGFYLCAWQAGGKEGYTFGSGTRLTVV.

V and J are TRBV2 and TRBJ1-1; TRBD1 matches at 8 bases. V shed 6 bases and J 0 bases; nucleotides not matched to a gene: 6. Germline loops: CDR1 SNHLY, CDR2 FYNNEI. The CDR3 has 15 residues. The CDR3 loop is CASRTGDRMNTEAFF. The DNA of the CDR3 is TGTGCCAGCAGGACAGGGGACCGCATGAACACTGAAGCTTTCTTT.

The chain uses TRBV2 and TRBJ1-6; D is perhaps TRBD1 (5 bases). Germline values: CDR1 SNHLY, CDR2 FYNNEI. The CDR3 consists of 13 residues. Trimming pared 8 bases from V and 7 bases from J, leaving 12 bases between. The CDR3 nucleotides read TGTGCCAGCTTAACAGGACCCAATTCACCCCTCCACTTT. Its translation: CASLTGPNSPLHF.

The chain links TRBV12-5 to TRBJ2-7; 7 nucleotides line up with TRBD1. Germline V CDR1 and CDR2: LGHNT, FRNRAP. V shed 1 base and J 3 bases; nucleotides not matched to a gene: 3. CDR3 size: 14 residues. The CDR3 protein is CASGLGQGDYEQYF. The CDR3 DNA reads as TGTGCTAGTGGTTTGGGACAGGGTGACTACGAGCAGTACTTC.

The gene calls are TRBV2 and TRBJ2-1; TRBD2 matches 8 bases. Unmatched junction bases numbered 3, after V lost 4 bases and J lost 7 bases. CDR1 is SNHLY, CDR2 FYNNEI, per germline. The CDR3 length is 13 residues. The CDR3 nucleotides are TGTGCCAGCAGTGTAGCGGGGAAAAATGAGCAGTTCTTC. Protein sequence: CASSVAGKNEQFF.

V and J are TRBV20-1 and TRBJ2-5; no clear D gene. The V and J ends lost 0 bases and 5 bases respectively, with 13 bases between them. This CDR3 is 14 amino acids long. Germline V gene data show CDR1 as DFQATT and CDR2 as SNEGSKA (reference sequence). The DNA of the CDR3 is TGCAGTGCTAGAGATAGTGGGGATATCGAGACCCAGTACTTC. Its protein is CSARDSGDIETQYF.

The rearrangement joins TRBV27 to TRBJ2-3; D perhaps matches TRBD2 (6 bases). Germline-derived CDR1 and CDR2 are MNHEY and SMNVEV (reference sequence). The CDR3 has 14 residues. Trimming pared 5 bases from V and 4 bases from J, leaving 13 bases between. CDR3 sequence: CASSPGTRPDTQYF. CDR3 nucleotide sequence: TGTGCCAGCAGTCCCGGGACTCGCCCAGATACGCAGTATTTT.

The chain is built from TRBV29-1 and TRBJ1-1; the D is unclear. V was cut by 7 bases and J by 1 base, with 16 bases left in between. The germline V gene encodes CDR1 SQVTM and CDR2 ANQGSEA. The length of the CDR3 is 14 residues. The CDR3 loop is CSERTPQSNTEAFF. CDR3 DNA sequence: TGCAGCGAAAGGACCCCACAGTCGAACACTGAAGCTTTCTTT.

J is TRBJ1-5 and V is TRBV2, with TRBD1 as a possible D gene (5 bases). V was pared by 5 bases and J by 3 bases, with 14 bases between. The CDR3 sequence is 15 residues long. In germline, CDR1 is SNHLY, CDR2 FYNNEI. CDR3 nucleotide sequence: TGTGCCAGCAGTATGGCTGACAGCTCCAATCAGCCCCAGCATTTT. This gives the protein CASSMADSSNQPQHF.

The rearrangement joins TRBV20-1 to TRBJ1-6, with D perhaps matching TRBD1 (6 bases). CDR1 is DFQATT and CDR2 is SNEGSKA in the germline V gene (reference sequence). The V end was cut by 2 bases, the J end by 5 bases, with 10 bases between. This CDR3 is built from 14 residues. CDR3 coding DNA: TGCAGTGCTAGATGGCGGACAGATAATTCACCCCTCCACTTT. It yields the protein CSARWRTDNSPLHF.

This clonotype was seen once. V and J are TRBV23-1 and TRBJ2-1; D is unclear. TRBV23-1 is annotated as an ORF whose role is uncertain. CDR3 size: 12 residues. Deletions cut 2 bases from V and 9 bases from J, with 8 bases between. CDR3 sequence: CASSQNSGEQFF. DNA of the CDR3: TGCGCCAGCAGTCAAAACAGTGGTGAGCAGTTCTTC.

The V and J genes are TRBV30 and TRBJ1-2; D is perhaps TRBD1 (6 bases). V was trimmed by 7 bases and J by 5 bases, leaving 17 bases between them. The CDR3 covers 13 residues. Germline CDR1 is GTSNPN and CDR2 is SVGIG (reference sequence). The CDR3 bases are TGTGCCTTCACCGCGGACAGTTATTATGGCTACACCTTC. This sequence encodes CAFTADSYYGYTF.